A selection of T cell receptor beta chains follows, all from one sample in a study of blood T cell repertoires in COVID-19. Generated by immunoSEQ multiplex PCR, the TCRdb table keeps only in-frame clones and is missing some. The table has over 30,000 clones, about 87% seen once. Source material: peripheral blood. These TCRs come from a human donor in a cohort sampled during active COVID-19. Both conserved end residues are part of each CDR3. D genes are given only for firm matches. Clone size is given for some rows only: seen once, a few or many times, or a class if the clone is expanded.

V	length	D	size	J	DNA	CDR3
TRBV14	13	NA	NA	TRBJ2-7	TGTGCCAGCAGCCAGCAACTGACCTACGAGCAGTACTTC	CASSQQLTYEQYF
TRBV19	17	NA	NA	TRBJ1-5	TGTGCCAGTAGACCGAACAAGGGGCTGACTAGCAATCAGCCCCAGCATTTT	CASRPNKGLTSNQPQHF
TRBV6-2/TRBV6-3	13	NA	once	TRBJ2-5	TGTGCCAGCAGTCTCGGCAGGATGGAGACCCAGTACTTC	CASSLGRMETQYF
TRBV9	15	NA	NA	TRBJ1-5	TGTGCCAGCAGCGTAAACGGACAGCTCGGGCAGCCCCAGCATTTT	CASSVNGQLGQPQHF
TRBV28	15	NA	NA	TRBJ2-7	TGTGCCAGCAGTTTACGCAGGGGTAACCTTTACGAGCAGTACTTC	CASSLRRGNLYEQYF
TRBV11-2	18	TRBD2	NA	TRBJ2-1	TGTGCCAGCAGCGCCGCACCACTAGCGGGAGGACCCACAAATGAGCAGTTCTTC	CASSAAPLAGGPTNEQFF
TRBV10-3	18	TRBD2	once	TRBJ2-7	TGTGCCATCAGTGAGTCGTCACTAGCGGGCAACATATGGTACGAGCAGTACTTC	CAISESSLAGNIWYEQYF
TRBV27	14	NA	NA	TRBJ2-1	TGTGCCAGCATGCCCTTGGTCGGGAAGAATGAGCAGTTCTTC	CASMPLVGKNEQFF
TRBV6-5	15	NA	NA	TRBJ1-1	TGTGCCAGCACCCTAAGGGGGGGATCGAACACTGAAGCTTTCTTT	CASTLRGGSNTEAFF
TRBV6-2/TRBV6-3	15	NA	NA	TRBJ2-1	TGTGCCAGCAGTTATAATAGCGCGACCTACAATGAGCAGTTCTTC	CASSYNSATYNEQFF
TRBV7-2	13	NA	NA	TRBJ2-7	TGTGCCAGCAGCAACAGGGTTCCATACGAGCAGTACTTC	CASSNRVPYEQYF
TRBV5-1	14	TRBD2	NA	TRBJ2-3	TGCGCCAGCAGCGGGGGGACTAGCTGGGATACGCAGTATTTT	CASSGGTSWDTQYF
TRBV10-2	14	TRBD1	NA	TRBJ2-5	TGCGCCAGTAGAGGACAGGGGAATAGGGAGACCCAGTACTTC	CASRGQGNRETQYF
TRBV30	14	TRBD2	NA	TRBJ2-7	TGTGCCTGGAAGACGGGACTAGCGGGAGACGAGCAGTACTTC	CAWKTGLAGDEQYF
TRBV7-9	17	TRBD2	NA	TRBJ2-3	TGTGCCAGCAGCTGGAGTGCTAGCGGGGGGGTCACAGATACGCAGTATTTT	CASSWSASGGVTDTQYF
TRBV6-5	15	TRBD1	NA	TRBJ2-7	TGTGCCAGCACCCGAGGGGACAGGGCAGGGGGGGAGCAGTACTTC	CASTRGDRAGGEQYF
TRBV2	15	TRBD1	NA	TRBJ2-1	TGTGCCAGCAGTGAAGCGAGGACAGGGATCAATGAGCAGTTCTTC	CASSEARTGINEQFF
TRBV3-1/TRBV3-2	9	NA	once	TRBJ2-7	TGTGCCAGCAGCCTCTCCTACTCCTTC	CASSLSYSF
TRBV6-5	14	TRBD1	NA	TRBJ1-3	TGTGCCAGCCGGGACAGGGGTGGTGGAAACACCATATATTTT	CASRDRGGGNTIYF
TRBV5-1	16	TRBD1	NA	TRBJ2-6	TGCGCCAGCAGCTTGGGGGACAGGGCTGGGGCCAACGTCCTGACTTTC	CASSLGDRAGANVLTF
TRBV11-1	15	NA	NA	TRBJ1-2	TGTGCCAGCAGCTTAGGCTCTCGGGGGTGGTATGGCTACACCTTC	CASSLGSRGWYGYTF
TRBV10-3	12	NA	once	TRBJ2-5	TGTGCCATCAGCAGGGACCAAGAGACCCAGTACTTC	CAISRDQETQYF
TRBV3-1/TRBV3-2	18	TRBD1	NA	TRBJ1-3	TGTGCCAGCAGCCAAACCCCCGGGGACAGGGGGAAAGGAAACACCATATATTTT	CASSQTPGDRGKGNTIYF
TRBV7-2	13	NA	NA	TRBJ2-5	TGTGCCAGCAGCTTAGGGGGGAGGGAGACCCAGTACTTC	CASSLGGRETQYF
TRBV7-6	18	TRBD2	NA	TRBJ2-1	TGTGCCAGCAGCTCGCGAGTACTAGCGGGGGGCTCCTACAATGAGCAGTTCTTC	CASSSRVLAGGSYNEQFF
TRBV5-1	13	TRBD2	NA	TRBJ2-7	TGCGCCAGCAGCTATAGCGGGAGCTCCGAGCAGTACTTC	CASSYSGSSEQYF
TRBV7-9	19	NA	NA	TRBJ1-4	TGTGCCAGCAGCAGAAAGACCGGGACAACTGAAGCAGCTAATGAAAAACTGTTTTTT	CASSRKTGTTEAANEKLFF
TRBV7-2	16	TRBD1	NA	TRBJ2-5	TGTGCCAGCAGAATCAGGGCAGGGGGCTTCCGGGAGACCCAGTACTTC	CASRIRAGGFRETQYF
TRBV12-3/TRBV12-4	12	NA	few	TRBJ1-1	TGTGCCAGCAGCCCCTCGAGCACTGAAGCTTTCTTT	CASSPSSTEAFF
TRBV7-9	17	TRBD1	NA	TRBJ2-5	TGTGCCAGCAGCAACCTTCTCGGGACAGGGGGCGCGGAGACCCAGTACTTC	CASSNLLGTGGAETQYF
TRBV5-1	15	NA	few	TRBJ2-1	TGCGCCAGCAGCTCGTTTGTAACGGGAAACAATGAGCAGTTCTTC	CASSSFVTGNNEQFF
TRBV18	14	NA	NA	TRBJ2-3	TGTGCCAGCTCCCTTGGACAGCCCCCAGAGGAGCAGTATTTT	CASSLGQPPEEQYF
TRBV11-3	15	TRBD1	NA	TRBJ1-1	TGTGCCAGCAGCACAGGGACAGGGGGCAACACTGAAGCTTTCTTT	CASSTGTGGNTEAFF
TRBV5-1	16	TRBD1	NA	TRBJ1-2	TGCGCCAGCAGCTCCGGGACAGGGGCCGTTGGTAATGGCTACACCTTC	CASSSGTGAVGNGYTF
TRBV28	15	TRBD2	NA	TRBJ2-1	TGTGCCACCATCCTAGCGGGAGGCCGTTACAATGAGCAGTTCTTC	CATILAGGRYNEQFF
TRBV7-9	15	NA	NA	TRBJ2-4	TGTGCCAGCAGCCAACATCTCGGGGGAGCGAACATTCAGTACTTC	CASSQHLGGANIQYF
TRBV4-3	17	TRBD1	NA	TRBJ2-7	TGCGCCAGCAGCCAAGACGAGGGGGGGACAGGGACCTACGAGCAGTACTTC	CASSQDEGGTGTYEQYF
TRBV6-2/TRBV6-3	14	TRBD2	NA	TRBJ2-7	TGTGCCAGCAGTTGGGGCGGGGGGCTTTACGAGCAGTACTTC	CASSWGGGLYEQYF
TRBV6-1	14	NA	NA	TRBJ1-1	TGTGCCAGCAGTGACAGACAGATGAACACTGAAGCTTTCTTT	CASSDRQMNTEAFF
TRBV9	16	TRBD2	NA	TRBJ2-5	TGTGCCAGCAGCGTAGCTAGCGGGAGGGTGGGCGAGACCCAGTACTTC	CASSVASGRVGETQYF
TRBV18	15	NA	once	TRBJ1-4	TGTGCCAGCTCACCACCTTCGCAGGCAAATGAAAAACTGTTTTTT	CASSPPSQANEKLFF
TRBV6-6	13	NA	NA	TRBJ1-6	TGTGCCAGCAGTGACAGTCGTAATTCACCCCTCCACTTT	CASSDSRNSPLHF
TRBV5-6	16	TRBD1	NA	TRBJ2-7	TGTGCCAGCAGCTTAGTGGACAGGGGAGGCGACTACGAGCAGTACTTC	CASSLVDRGGDYEQYF
TRBV7-2	15	TRBD1	NA	TRBJ2-3	TGTGCCAGCAGCTGGGACAGGGCATACACAGATACGCAGTATTTT	CASSWDRAYTDTQYF
TRBV19	14	NA	NA	TRBJ2-1	TGTGCCAGTAGCCGGAGAGAAACCTACAATGAGCAGTTCTTC	CASSRRETYNEQFF
TRBV19	16	TRBD2	NA	TRBJ2-1	TGTGCCAGTAGTATAGGGGGCGGGAGCGGCGAATCTGAGCAGTTCTTC	CASSIGGGSGESEQFF